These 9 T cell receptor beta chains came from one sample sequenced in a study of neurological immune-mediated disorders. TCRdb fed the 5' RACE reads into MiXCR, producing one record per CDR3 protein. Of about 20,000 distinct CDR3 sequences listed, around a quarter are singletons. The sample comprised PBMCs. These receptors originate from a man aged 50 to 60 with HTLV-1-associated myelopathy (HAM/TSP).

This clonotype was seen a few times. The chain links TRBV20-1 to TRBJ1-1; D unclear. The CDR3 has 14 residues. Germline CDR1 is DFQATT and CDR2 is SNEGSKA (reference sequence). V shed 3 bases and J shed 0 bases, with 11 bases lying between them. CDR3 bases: TGCAGTGCTAGGGCCGGAGGGATGAACACTGAAGCTTTCTTT. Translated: CSARAGGMNTEAFF.

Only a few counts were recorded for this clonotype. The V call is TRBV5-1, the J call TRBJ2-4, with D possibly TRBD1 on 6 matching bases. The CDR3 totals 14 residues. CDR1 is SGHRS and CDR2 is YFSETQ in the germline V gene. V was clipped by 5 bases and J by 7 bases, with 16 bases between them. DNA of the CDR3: TGCGCCAGCAGGGAGGACAGATCAGTGAACATTCAGTACTTC. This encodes CASREDRSVNIQYF.

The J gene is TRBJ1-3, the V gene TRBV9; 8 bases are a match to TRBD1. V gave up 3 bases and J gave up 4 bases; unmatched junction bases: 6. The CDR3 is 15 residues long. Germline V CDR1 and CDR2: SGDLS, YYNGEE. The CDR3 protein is CASSAQGTGGNTIYF. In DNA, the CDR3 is TGTGCCAGCAGCGCCCAAGGGACAGGAGGAAACACCATATATTTT.

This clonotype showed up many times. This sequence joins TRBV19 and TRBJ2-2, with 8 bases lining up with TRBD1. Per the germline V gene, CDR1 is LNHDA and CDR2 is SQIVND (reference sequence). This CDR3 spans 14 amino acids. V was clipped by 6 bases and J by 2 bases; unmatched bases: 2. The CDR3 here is CASRQGGNTGELFF. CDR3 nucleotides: TGTGCCAGTAGACAGGGGGGCAACACCGGGGAGCTGTTTTTT.

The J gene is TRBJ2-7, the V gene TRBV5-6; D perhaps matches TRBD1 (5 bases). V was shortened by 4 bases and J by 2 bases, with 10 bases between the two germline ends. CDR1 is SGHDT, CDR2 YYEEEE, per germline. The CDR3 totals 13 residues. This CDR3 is CASSPSRAYEQYF. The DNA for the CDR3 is TGTGCCAGCAGCCCGAGCAGGGCCTACGAGCAGTACTTC. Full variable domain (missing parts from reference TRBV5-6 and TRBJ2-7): DAGVTQSPTHLIKTRGQQVTLRCSPKSGHDTVSWYQQALGQGPQFIFQYYEEEERQRGNFPDRFSGHQFPNYSSELNVNALLLGDSALYLCASSPSRAYEQYFGPGTRLTVT.

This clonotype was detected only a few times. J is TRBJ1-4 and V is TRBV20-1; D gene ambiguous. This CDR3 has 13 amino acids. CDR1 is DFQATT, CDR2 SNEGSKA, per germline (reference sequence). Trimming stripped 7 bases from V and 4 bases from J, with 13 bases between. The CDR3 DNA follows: TGCAGTGGGCCCGGGCCTCTTAATGAAAAACTGTTTTTT. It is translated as CSGPGPLNEKLFF.

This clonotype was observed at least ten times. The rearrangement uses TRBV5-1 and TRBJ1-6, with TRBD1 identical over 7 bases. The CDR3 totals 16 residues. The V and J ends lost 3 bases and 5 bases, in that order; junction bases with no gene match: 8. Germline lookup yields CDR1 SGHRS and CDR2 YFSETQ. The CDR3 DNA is TGCGCCAGCAGCTCGACGACAGGGCGGAATAATTCACCCCTCCACTTT. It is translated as CASSSTTGRNNSPLHF.

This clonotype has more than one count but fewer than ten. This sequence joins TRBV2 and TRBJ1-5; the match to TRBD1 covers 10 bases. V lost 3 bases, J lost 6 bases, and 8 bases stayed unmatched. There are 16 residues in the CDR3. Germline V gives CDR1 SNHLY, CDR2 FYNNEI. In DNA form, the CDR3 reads TGTGCCAGCAGTGACTCTGGGACAGGGGCCGGTCAGCCCCAGCATTTT. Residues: CASSDSGTGAGQPQHF.

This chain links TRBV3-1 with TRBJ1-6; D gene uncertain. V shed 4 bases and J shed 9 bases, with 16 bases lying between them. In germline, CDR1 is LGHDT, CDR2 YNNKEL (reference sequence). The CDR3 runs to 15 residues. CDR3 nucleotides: TGTGCCAGCAGCCCCCCCAGGACTGGGTCTTCACCCCTCCACTTT. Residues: CASSPPRTGSSPLHF.